The sequence of this TCR beta chain was determined in a study of cytomegalovirus exposure and HLA in healthy donors. Study background: The 130 or so validation repertoires, a later analysis reported, used the same platform as the approximately 670 repertoires from the first cohort.

Profiling relied on immunoSEQ multiplex PCR, and the TCRdb table lists in-frame clones only, not all of them. Counted here are 60,000 to 90,000 clones, just under 85% occurring once; the ten biggest clones make up less than 3%. The CDR3 totals 19 residues. The germline CDR1 and CDR2 sequences are SGHRS and YFSETQ. The ends lost 3 bases at V and 2 bases at J; junction bases unmatched: 13. On this clone itself: No antigen is known for it.

Overall study results and limits: According to a later analysis, TCR clusters from the first cohort tended to co-occur in the 120 or so validation repertoires. The authors listed over 150 TCR beta chains as cytomegalovirus-associated. The classifier, whose performance was assessed in both the original and validation cohorts, reportedly diagnosed cytomegalovirus status with high specificity and sensitivity.

The TCR sequence derives from a man aged 25 to 40 in good health and CMV-seronegative. The V call is TRBV5-1, the J call TRBJ2-1; the match to TRBD2 covers 11 bases. The source material was PBMCs. The CDR3: CASSSGISGGGTTYNEQFF. The CDR3 DNA sequence: TGCGCCAGCAGCTCAGGGATTAGCGGGGGGGGGACCACCTACAATGAGCAGTTCTTC.